The 2 T cell receptor beta chains given below trace back to one sample, sequenced in a study of T cells expressing NK-cell markers. From the 5' RACE reads, TCRdb lists one entry per CDR3 protein and no DNA. Its clone listing holds roughly 150,000 distinct CDR3 sequences. What was sequenced was blood T cells: a sorted CD56 or NKG2C T cell subset, CD4+ or CD8+ T cells, or bulk PBMC T cells (not recorded which). These receptors all stem from a woman aged 18 to 75 in good health.

This chain connects TRBV7-9 to TRBJ1-1. The CDR3 is made up of 17 amino acids. Germline CDR1 and CDR2: SEHNR and FQNEAQ (reference sequence). CDR3 region: CASSLGSQPFVNTEAFF.

The CDR3 loop reads CASSPGASGSSYEQYF. V is TRBV5-1 and J is TRBJ2-7; TCRdb outputs TRBD1, but without DNA this stays unchecked. The CDR3 totals 16 residues. CDR1 and CDR2 from the germline V gene are SGHRS and YFSETQ.